This T cell receptor (beta chain) is from a study of blood T cell repertoires in COVID-19. Study summary: The samples span acute and convalescent COVID-19 from the United States, Italy and Spain. PBMCs, B-cell-depleted T cells, or T cells were the source of the cDNA or gDNA that made up the material.

TCRdb keeps only in-frame clones here, not all; method: immunoSEQ multiplex PCR. Of around 230,000 clones listed, 70% to 85% are singletons. Sequencing was performed on peripheral blood. The clonotype was recovered from a woman older than 75 with acute or convalescent COVID-19.

The CDR3 loop reads CASSFWTGPNTGELFF. Written as DNA, the CDR3 is TGTGCCAGCAGCTTCTGGACAGGGCCCAACACCGGGGAGCTGTTTTTT. V usage is TRBV5-6 and J usage is TRBJ2-2; TRBD1 matches at 8 bases. Trimming cost V 2 bases and J 2 bases; bases outside gene matches: 5. Per germline, CDR1 SGHDT and CDR2 YYEEEE. The CDR3 has 16 amino acids.